This T cell receptor beta chain was recovered during a study of radiation and T cells in renal cell carcinoma. Study outcomes and limitations: Sampling covered only roughly 1 g of each tumor. Irradiated tumors had higher TCR clonality than control tumors.

The method was immunoSEQ multiplex PCR; TCRdb's version includes in-frame clones alone and lacks a portion of them. This table has around 16,000 clones, 45% to 70% appearing once. Treatment: treatment-naive control, cytoreductive nephrectomy. The V gene end was trimmed by 5 bases and the J gene end by 8 bases; junction bases not matched to a gene: 11. The CDR3 covers 14 residues. Germline assignment: CDR1 GTSNPN and CDR2 SVGIG (reference sequence). Of note for this clone: Its specificity is unknown.

Material: tumor tissue, obtained from a patient whose treatment was nephrectomy without radiotherapy. This receptor was taken from a man between 45 and 60 years old with renal cell carcinoma. This sequence joins TRBV30 and TRBJ2-1, with TRBD2 matching over 8 bases. The DNA of the CDR3 is TGTGCCTGGCAAGGGACTAGGCATGCTCATGAGCAGTTCTTC. Amino acids: CAWQGTRHAHEQFF.